The next 32 T cell receptor beta chains were all read from a single sample in a study of blood T cells in healthy people across ages. For the second PCR, which ran for about 7 to 12 cycles, a sample-barcoded 5' primer and a J-beta primer mix were used. Each CDR3 protein is one row after TCRdb ran MiXCR on the 5' RACE reads. Of fewer than 650,000 distinct CDR3 sequences in the sample, roughly a quarter were seen once. This sample also appeared in a second study, on T cells of mothers and their children.

The sequencing sample was made of blood. The receptors shown here come from a boy younger than 10 in good health.

The chain is built from TRBV18 and TRBJ2-3; 9 bases are a match to TRBD1. The germline V gene has CDR1 KGHSH and CDR2 LQKENI. The trim removed 3 bases at V and 3 bases at J, leaving 7 bases unmatched. The CDR3 is made up of 16 amino acids. The CDR3 nucleotides read TGTGCCAGCTCACCGATGAGACAGGGGGGGACAGATACGCAGTATTTT. Its protein product is CASSPMRQGGTDTQYF.

J is TRBJ1-4 and V is TRBV10-3; tentative D call: TRBD1 (5 bases). The V end was cut by 0 bases, the J end by 7 bases, with 15 bases between. The CDR3 runs to 16 residues. The V gene's germline CDR1 is ENHRY and CDR2 SYGVKD. In DNA, the CDR3 is TGTGCCATCAGTGAGTCGATGGGGCGTCAGGGTGAAAAACTGTTTTTT. Residues: CAISESMGRQGEKLFF.

The table lists this clonotype with a few counts. The chain joins TRBV5-5 to TRBJ2-7; 8 bases line up with TRBD2. The CDR3 consists of 15 residues. CDR1 is SGHKS, CDR2 YYEKEE, per germline (reference sequence). Losses at the gene ends were 4 bases for V and 6 bases for J; bases not matched to a gene: 12. CDR3 nucleotides: TGTGCCAGCAGCACCCCCCTAGCGGGCCCCTTCGAGCAGTACTTC. This encodes CASSTPLAGPFEQYF.

Comments on this clonotype: Germline is not matched at one junction end, which may reflect a read error. The J gene is TRBJ2-5, the V gene TRBV18, with TRBD2 matching 10 bases. Germline V CDR1 and CDR2: KGHSH, LQKENI. The CDR3 has 13 residues. The CDR3 is CTSSPGLAETQYF. CDR3 DNA: TGTACCAGCTCACCGGGACTAGCGGAGACCCAGTACTTC. The entire variable domain, with the rest obtained from reference TRBV18 and TRBJ2-5, is as follows: NAGVMQNPRHLVRRRGQEARLRCSPMKGHSHVYWYRQLPEEGLKFMVYLQKENIIDESGMPKERFSAEFPKEGPSILRIQQVVRGDSAAYFCTSSPGLAETQYFGPGTRLLVL.

This clonotype was seen a single time. The V gene is TRBV7-9, the J gene TRBJ2-1; D may be TRBD1 (6 bases). The CDR3 is made up of 15 amino acids. V was trimmed by 7 bases and J by 6 bases, leaving 19 bases between them. The germline V gene has CDR1 SEHNR and CDR2 FQNEAQ (reference sequence). Here the CDR3 reads CASTLQGPNLNEQFF. The CDR3 DNA is TGTGCCAGCACCCTACAGGGACCCAACCTCAATGAGCAGTTCTTC.

This sequence joins TRBV6-4 and TRBJ2-1, with 7 bases lining up with TRBD2. Unmatched junction bases numbered 3, after V lost 3 bases and J lost 10 bases. This CDR3 has 12 residues. The germline CDR1 and CDR2 sequences are MRHNA and SNTAGT. This chain's CDR3 is CASSDAGEEQFF. CDR3 in DNA: TGTGCCAGCAGTGATGCGGGAGAGGAGCAGTTCTTC.

The rearrangement uses TRBV10-3 and TRBJ2-5; D is perhaps TRBD1 (6 bases). The J call is doubtful: the DNA matches TRBJ2-1 better. The length of the CDR3 is 13 residues. From germline, CDR1 is ENHRY and CDR2 SYGVKD. CDR3 region: CAISESGGREQFF. The CDR3 nucleotides are TGTGCCATCAGTGAGTCTGGGGGCCGCGAGCAGTTCTTC.

Notes on this clonotype: At one end, the junction sequence differs from germline, possibly due to a read error. The chain carries TRBV7-2 and TRBJ2-6; D remains ambiguous. CDR3 length: 14 residues. Germline CDR1 is SGHTA and CDR2 is FQGNSA. The CDR3 loop reads CASSLEMGTNVLTF. In DNA, the CDR3 is TGTGCCAGCAGCTTAGAGATGGGAACCAACGTCCTGACCTTC.

This clonotype was detected only a few times. The V gene is TRBV20-1, the J gene TRBJ1-3, with D possibly matching TRBD1 (5 bases). This CDR3 contains 13 residues. V shed 6 bases and J shed 7 bases, with 16 bases lying between them. Germline V gene data show CDR1 as DFQATT and CDR2 as SNEGSKA (reference sequence). The CDR3 coding sequence is TGCAGTGCCCCCACGGGACCCTGGAACACCATATATTTT. Encoded protein: CSAPTGPWNTIYF.

V usage is TRBV5-1 and J usage is TRBJ2-5; D tentatively reads TRBD1 or TRBD2 (6 bases each). The J call may be in error: the DNA end matches TRBJ2-1 better. The germline V gene has CDR1 SGHRS and CDR2 YFSETQ. CDR3 length equals 14 residues. The CDR3 bases are TGCGCCAGCAGTGAGGGGGGAATCGGCAATGAGCAGTTCTTC. This gives the protein CASSEGGIGNEQFF.

The rearrangement joins TRBV20-1 to TRBJ2-7; 10 bases are a match to TRBD2. CDR3 length: 14 residues. The germline CDR1 and CDR2 sequences are DFQATT and SNEGSKA (reference sequence). Losses at the gene ends were 0 bases for V and 3 bases for J; bases not matched to a gene: 2. The CDR3 region is CSARDRTSGYEQYF. Written as DNA, the CDR3 is TGCAGTGCTAGAGATCGGACTAGCGGCTACGAGCAGTACTTC.

This clonotype was seen only a few times. The chain couples TRBV27 to TRBJ2-1, with 13 bases fitting TRBD2. J gave up 8 bases and V 8 bases, and 18 bases lay outside the gene matches. The CDR3 consists of 18 residues. The V gene's germline CDR1 is MNHEY and CDR2 SMNVEV (reference sequence). The DNA for the CDR3 is TGTGCCAGCGTGGTTTATGCTCCACTAGCGGGAGGGAAGGATGAGCAGTTCTTC. It yields the protein CASVVYAPLAGGKDEQFF.

This clonotype was counted a few times. DNA of the CDR3: TGTGCCATCCGGGGGGGGACAGCAGGACTAGAGGACACAGATACGCAGTATTTT. Translated: CAIRGGTAGLEDTDTQYF. The chain carries TRBV10-3 and TRBJ2-3, with a tentative D call TRBD2 (8 bases). Germline CDR1 is ENHRY and CDR2 is SYGVKD. CDR3 length equals 18 residues. V lost 8 bases and J lost 2, with 26 bases in between.

This clonotype was found once. At one end, the junction sequence differs from germline, possibly due to a read error. The rearrangement uses TRBV12-3 or TRBV12-4 and TRBJ2-3; 15 positions agree with TRBD2. The CDR3 consists of 15 residues. In DNA form, the CDR3 reads TGTGCCAGCAGGGGACTAGCGGGGGGCACAGATGCGCAGTATTTT. This gives the protein CASRGLAGGTDAQYF.

V usage is TRBV27 and J usage is TRBJ1-5; D uncertain. Germline V gives CDR1 MNHEY, CDR2 SMNVEV (reference sequence). Between the trimmed V and J ends, which lost 5 bases and 9 bases, there was a span of 14 bases. The CDR3 length is 13 residues. The CDR3 nucleotides are TGTGCCAGCAGTACGTACCGGGGAGGGCCCCAGCATTTT. As protein: CASSTYRGGPQHF.

The table lists this clonotype with a few counts. V and J are TRBV4-3 and TRBJ2-4; 9 nucleotides align to TRBD2. The V gene end was trimmed by 0 bases and the J gene end by 8 bases; junction bases not matched to a gene: 14. CDR1 and CDR2 (germline): LGHNA, YSLEER. The length of the CDR3 is 18 residues. The CDR3 loop reads CASSQEDGTIAGEYIQYF. The CDR3 nucleotides read TGCGCCAGCAGCCAAGAAGATGGGACTATAGCGGGAGAATACATTCAGTACTTC.

V and J are TRBV20-1 and TRBJ2-7; the match to TRBD1 covers 10 bases. The CDR3 length is 15 residues. V shed 6 bases, J shed 5 bases, and the junction held 13 bases outside the gene matches. Germline CDR1 reads DFQATT; CDR2 reads SNEGSKA (reference sequence). The CDR3 DNA reads as TGCAGTGCCAGGCACGGGACAGGGGTGGGGAACGAGCAGTACTTC. It encodes CSARHGTGVGNEQYF.

V usage is TRBV2 and J usage is TRBJ2-1, with 9 bases that match TRBD1. The J segment lost 7 bases and the V segment lost 11 bases, leaving 9 bases of the junction unmatched. The CDR3 spans 13 residues. Germline V CDR1 and CDR2: SNHLY, FYNNEI. The CDR3 loop is CAGGQGFFNEQFF. In DNA form, the CDR3 reads TGTGCCGGAGGACAGGGGTTTTTTAATGAGCAGTTCTTC.

This clonotype was observed a few times. The chain uses TRBV20-1 and TRBJ2-5; 8 bases agree with TRBD1. The CDR3 loop spans 13 amino acids. Germline assignment: CDR1 DFQATT and CDR2 SNEGSKA (reference sequence). The V segment lost 4 bases and the J segment 5 bases; nucleotides outside the gene matches: 6. The CDR3 protein is CSAKTGVEETQYF. CDR3 sequence (DNA): TGCAGTGCTAAGACAGGGGTAGAGGAGACCCAGTACTTC.

This clonotype was observed a few times. The chain couples TRBV13 to TRBJ2-5; TRBD2 aligns across 8 bases. The CDR3 has 14 residues. V was pared by 4 bases and J by 5 bases, with 6 bases of the junction left unmatched. Germline V gene lookup returns CDR1 PRHDT and CDR2 FYEKMQ (reference sequence). DNA of the CDR3: TGTGCCAGCAGCTCCGGACTAGCACGGGAGACCCAGTACTTC. It yields the protein CASSSGLARETQYF.

Points on this clonotype: The junction does not match germline at one end; this may be a read error. CDR3 DNA sequence: TGTGCCACCACATGGGCGGAAACAAACTACGGCTACACCTTC. It yields the protein CATTWAETNYGYTF. This chain connects TRBV10-3 to TRBJ1-2, with D uncertain. Germline CDR1 is ENHRY and CDR2 is SYGVKD. This CDR3 is 14 amino acids long.

CDR3 DNA: TGTGCCACCAGTGATCGAGGGGCGAGTATAGATACGCAGTATTTT. Residues: CATSDRGASIDTQYF. The chain has TRBV24-1 and TRBJ2-3, with D possibly being TRBD1 or TRBD2 (5 bases each). Deletions cut 3 bases from V and 5 bases from J, with 14 bases between. Germline CDR1 and CDR2: KGHDR and SFDVKD. The CDR3 length is 15 residues.

The rearrangement joins TRBV12-5 to TRBJ1-2; maybe TRBD1 (6 bases). CDR1 is LGHNT, CDR2 FRNRAP, per germline. The CDR3 has 14 amino acids. The V gene lost 10 bases and the J gene lost 7 bases, with 22 bases spanning the gap. CDR3 sequence reads: CATSSQGPAFGYTF. The CDR3 DNA reads TGTGCTACTAGTAGTCAGGGGCCGGCGTTTGGCTACACCTTC.

This clonotype came up a few times. This chain joins TRBV20-1 and TRBJ2-1; D possibly uses TRBD1 or TRBD2 (5 bases each). The CDR3 has 14 amino acids. Trimming removed 4 bases at V and 7 bases at J, with 17 bases between. From germline, CDR1 is DFQATT and CDR2 SNEGSKA (reference sequence). The CDR3, as DNA: TGCAGTGCTACATCTCCGGGACCCAGAAATGAGCAGTTCTTC. Protein: CSATSPGPRNEQFF.

The V call is TRBV24-1, the J call TRBJ2-5, with a weak D call TRBD1 (6 bases). The assigned J gene may be wrong: the sequence end matches TRBJ2-1 better. Germline-derived CDR1 and CDR2 are KGHDR and SFDVKD. This CDR3 is 13 amino acids long. The CDR3 nucleotides read TGTGCCACCAGTGTCCAGGGGACGAATGAGCAGTTCTTC. It is translated as CATSVQGTNEQFF.

This chain links TRBV20-1 with TRBJ2-5; D gene unclear. The CDR3 runs to 11 residues. Trimming took off 0 bases at V and 6 bases at J, with 5 bases between the two ends. In germline, CDR1 is DFQATT, CDR2 SNEGSKA (reference sequence). The CDR3 here is CSARDHKTQYF. CDR3 sequence (DNA): TGCAGTGCTAGAGATCATAAGACCCAGTACTTC.

In this sample, this clonotype turned up a few times. The chain couples TRBV27 to TRBJ1-6; TRBD1 might be the D (5 bases). V shed 2 bases and J shed 7 bases, with 9 bases lying between them. The CDR3 has 14 amino acids. Germline V gene lookup returns CDR1 MNHEY and CDR2 SMNVEV (reference sequence). The CDR3 spells CASSLRGANSPLHF. The CDR3 coding sequence is TGTGCCAGCAGTTTAAGGGGTGCCAATTCACCCCTCCACTTT.

This clonotype was seen only a few times. This rearrangement joins TRBV11-2 to TRBJ2-5; D gene uncertain. The J call may be in error: the DNA end matches TRBJ2-7 better. There are 12 residues in the CDR3. In germline, CDR1 is SGHAT, CDR2 FQNNGV. As DNA, the CDR3 is TGTGCCAGCAGCTTAGTCCCAGACGAGCAGTACTTC. Protein: CASSLVPDEQYF.

As concerns this clonotype: The junction differs from germline at one of its ends, possibly a read error. The rearrangement joins TRBV7-2 to TRBJ2-1; the D is unclear. This CDR3 contains 14 residues. CDR1 and CDR2 from the germline V gene are SGHTA and FQGNSA. CDR3 region: CASSLMDRNNERFF. The DNA for the CDR3 is TGTGCCAGCAGCTTAATGGACCGCAACAATGAGCGGTTCTTC.

This clonotype was seen only a few times. CDR3 nucleotides: TGTGCCAGCAGCCAAGAGAGGGCACCCTCAACTAATGAAAAACTGTTTTTT. Translated, it gives CASSQERAPSTNEKLFF. The chain is built from TRBV3-1 and TRBJ1-4; no clear D. The V gene's germline CDR1 is LGHDT and CDR2 YNNKEL (reference sequence). V was clipped by 0 bases and J by 0 bases, with 11 bases between them. The CDR3 contains 17 residues.

This clonotype occurred a few times. The chain combines TRBV7-2 with TRBJ2-5; TRBD2 agrees at 14 bases. Trimming took 5 bases from V and 1 from J; bases not matched to a gene: 6. The CDR3 totals 17 residues. Germline V CDR1 and CDR2: SGHTA, FQGNSA. CDR3 nucleotide sequence: TGTGCCAGCAGCCTAGGGACTAGCGGGAGTGGCCAAGAGACCCAGTACTTC. The encoded protein is CASSLGTSGSGQETQYF.

This clonotype was observed a few times. The chain is built from TRBV4-1 and TRBJ2-5; no clear D. Germline-derived CDR1 and CDR2 are MGHRA and YSYEKL. The CDR3 has 13 residues. V gave up 4 bases and J gave up 4 bases, with 10 bases separating them. The CDR3 sequence: CASSRYWGETQYF. The CDR3, as DNA: TGCGCCAGCAGCCGCTATTGGGGAGAGACCCAGTACTTC.